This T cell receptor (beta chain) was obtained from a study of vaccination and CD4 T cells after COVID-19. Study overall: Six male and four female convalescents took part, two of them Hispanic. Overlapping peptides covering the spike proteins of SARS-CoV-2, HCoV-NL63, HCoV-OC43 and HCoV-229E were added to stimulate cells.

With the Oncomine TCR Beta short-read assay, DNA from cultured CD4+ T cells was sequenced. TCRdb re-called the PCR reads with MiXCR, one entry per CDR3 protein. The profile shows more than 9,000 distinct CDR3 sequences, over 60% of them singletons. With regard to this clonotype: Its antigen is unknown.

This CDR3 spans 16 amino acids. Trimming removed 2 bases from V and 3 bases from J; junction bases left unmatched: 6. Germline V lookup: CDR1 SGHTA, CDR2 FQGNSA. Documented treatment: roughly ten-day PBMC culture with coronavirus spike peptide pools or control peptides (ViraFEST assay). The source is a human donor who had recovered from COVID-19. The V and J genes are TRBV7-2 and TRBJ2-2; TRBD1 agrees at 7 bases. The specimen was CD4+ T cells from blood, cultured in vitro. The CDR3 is CASSLQTRGYTGELFF. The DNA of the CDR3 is TGTGCCAGCAGCTTACAAACCAGGGGGTACACCGGGGAGCTGTTTTTT.